This TCR beta chain was identified during a study of follicular helper T cells after annual influenza vaccination. Time point described: 2014-2015 season, pre-vaccination. ICOS+CD38+ and ICOS-CD38- fractions were sorted from non-naive CD4+CXCR5+PD-1+ cells. TCRB sequencing was done at Survey resolution level. The data were produced by immunoSEQ multiplex PCR, yet TCRdb's version contains in-frame clones alone and is incomplete. The table shows over 25,000 clones, with 80% to 90% occurring only once. The CDR3 runs to 16 residues. Germline V CDR1 and CDR2: LNHDA, SQIVND (reference sequence). V was pared by 7 bases and J by 4 bases, with 19 bases between. Turning to this clone: As yet, its antigen is unknown.

Whole-study results and caveats: Each annual vaccination recalled recurring oligoclonal ICOS+CD38+ cTfh clonotypes.

The starting material was CXCR5+ CD38- circulating T follicular helper cells from blood, obtained on the day of influenza vaccination. This sample's subset: circulating Tfh, non-naive CD4+CXCR5+PD-1+ (ICOS+CD38+ or ICOS-CD38-). This rearrangement joins TRBV19 to TRBJ2-2, with D possibly TRBD2 on 5 matching bases. The receptor's source is an adult who received the influenza vaccine. The CDR3 nucleotides are TGTGCCAGTACAAGGAGCGGAAGGTCCCGCACCGGGGAGCTGTTTTTT. This sequence encodes CASTRSGRSRTGELFF.